These 27 T cell receptor beta chains originate from one sample sequenced in a study of tumor-infiltrating lymphocytes in glioblastoma multiforme. Three nested ARM-PCR rounds with V-beta and C-beta primers built TCRB libraries. TCRdb processed the multiplex PCR reads anew with MiXCR; each CDR3 protein has one entry. Among about 8,400 distinct CDR3 sequences listed, about four fifths were seen once. Sample: brain tumor tissue. The source is a male donor with glioblastoma.

The CDR3 nucleotides are TGTGCCAGCAGCTCGACTAGCGGGAGTTTGGGTGAGCAGTTCTTC. Protein product: CASSSTSGSLGEQFF. The chain has TRBV11-2 and TRBJ2-1, with TRBD2 identical over 12 bases. CDR1 is SGHAT, CDR2 FQNNGV, per germline. This CDR3 spans 15 amino acids. V was clipped by 4 bases and J by 9 bases; unmatched bases: 7.

The chain combines TRBV25-1 with TRBJ2-6, with D tentatively TRBD1 (6 bases). The CDR3 covers 18 residues. Germline-derived CDR1 and CDR2 are MGHDK and SYGVNS. V lost 0 bases and J 11 bases, leaving 23 bases between the germline ends. The CDR3 spells CASSEYRTDHSGADVLTF. The CDR3 DNA follows: TGTGCCAGCAGTGAATATAGGACAGATCACTCTGGGGCTGACGTCCTGACTTTC.

This clonotype showed up many times. The chain employs TRBV7-9 and TRBJ1-6; D is possibly TRBD1 (5 bases). V was pared by 4 bases and J by 10 bases, with 17 bases between. This CDR3 contains 15 residues. Per germline, CDR1 SEHNR and CDR2 FQNEAQ (reference sequence). CDR3: CASSSLPGLRSPLHF. In DNA, the CDR3 is TGTGCCAGCAGCTCACTACCGGGACTGCGATCACCCCTCCACTTT.

The gene calls are TRBV20-1 and TRBJ2-1; 8 nucleotides match TRBD2. The V and J ends lost 1 base and 5 bases, in that order; junction bases with no gene match: 4. CDR3 size: 14 residues. The germline V gene has CDR1 DFQATT and CDR2 SNEGSKA (reference sequence). The CDR3 sequence: CSARGALADNEQFF. The CDR3 DNA reads as TGCAGTGCTAGAGGGGCACTAGCGGACAATGAGCAGTTCTTC.

The CDR3 here is CASSPHSGTGTNEQYF. In nucleotides, the CDR3 is TGTGCCAGCAGTCCACACTCTGGGACAGGGACGAACGAGCAGTACTTC. The chain combines TRBV12-3 or TRBV12-4 with TRBJ2-7, with 9 bases that match TRBD1. The CDR3 extends over 16 amino acids. The trim removed 5 bases at V and 5 bases at J, leaving 13 bases unmatched.

As for this clonotype: The conserved closing phenylalanine or tryptophan is absent in this CDR3, likely reflecting a read error. The chain couples TRBV11-1 to TRBJ1-2; TRBD1 agrees at 7 bases. Trimming took 5 bases from V and 7 from J; bases not matched to a gene: 13. The CDR3 is 15 residues long. Per the germline V gene, CDR1 is SGHAT and CDR2 is FQDESV (reference sequence). The CDR3 DNA sequence: TGTGCCAGCAGCCCCAGGGACAGCCGGCCCTGTGGCTACACCCTC. It yields the protein CASSPRDSRPCGYTL.

CDR3 sequence reads: CSTQTGVDTGELFF. CDR3 in DNA: TGCAGCACACAGACAGGGGTAGACACCGGGGAGCTGTTTTTT. V is TRBV29-1 and J is TRBJ2-2; 8 bases agree with TRBD1. This CDR3 has 14 residues. Unmatched junction bases numbered 8, after V lost 8 bases and J lost 3 bases. Per germline, CDR1 SQVTM and CDR2 ANQGSEA.

About this clonotype: An end of the junction does not agree with germline; a read error may underlie this. The CDR3 region is CASSTTPNRDTQYF. The CDR3 DNA reads TGTGCCAGCAGCACTACACCGAACAGAGATACGCAGTATTTC. J is TRBJ2-3 and V is TRBV6-2 or TRBV6-3; D ambiguous. In germline, CDR1 is MNHEY, CDR2 SVGEGT. The CDR3 contains 14 residues.

This clonotype was observed a few times. CDR3 protein: CSARDESGMYEQFF. CDR3 nucleotides: TGCAGTGCTAGAGATGAGTCGGGGATGTATGAGCAGTTCTTC. This rearrangement joins TRBV20-1 to TRBJ2-1; D may be TRBD2 (5 bases). The CDR3 covers 14 residues. Germline V gene lookup returns CDR1 DFQATT and CDR2 SNEGSKA (reference sequence). V was pared by 0 bases and J by 8 bases, with 14 bases between.

The CDR3 bases are TGCAGCGTTCATGCGATTACTTGTAATGAGCAGTTCTTC. It yields the protein CSVHAITCNEQFF. This chain uses TRBV29-1 with TRBJ2-1; the D is unclear. Trimming stripped 5 bases from V and 7 bases from J, with 15 bases between. Germline V gene sequence: CDR1 SQVTM, CDR2 ANQGSEA. This CDR3 contains 13 residues.

The V call is TRBV11-2, the J call TRBJ1-1, with D unclear. The CDR3 has 13 residues. The ends were cut back, 6 bases at V and 4 bases at J, with 12 bases in the middle. Germline V gene sequence: CDR1 SGHAT, CDR2 FQNNGV. DNA for the CDR3: TGTGCCAGCAGTCATAATAAAGGCACTGAAGCTTTCTTT. It translates to CASSHNKGTEAFF.

Concerning this clonotype itself: Its ends do not fully match the called genes, so a read error is possible. The rearrangement joins TRBV11-2 to TRBJ2-2; 7 nucleotides line up with TRBD2. The CDR3 extends over 20 amino acids. Per the germline V gene, CDR1 is SGHAT and CDR2 is FQNNGV. Here the CDR3 reads CASTPSFGQWLAVNTGEPLF. In nucleotides, the CDR3 is TGTGCCAGCACCCCCTCATTCGGCCAATGGCTAGCGGTAAACACCGGGGAGCCGCTTTTT. Supplemented by reference TRBV11-2 and TRBJ2-2, the full variable domain reads EAGVAQSPRYKIIEKRQSVAFWCNPISGHATLYWYQQILGQGPKLLIQFQNNGVVDDSQLPKDRFSAERLKGVDSTLKIQPAKLEDSAVYLCASTPSFGQWLAVNTGEPLFGEGSRLTVL.

As for this clonotype: At one of its ends the junction is not consistent with the germline gene, which may arise from a read error. V usage is TRBV11-2 and J usage is TRBJ2-5, with D uncertain. CDR3 length: 16 residues. The germline CDR1 and CDR2 sequences are SGHAT and FQNNGV. CDR3 DNA: TGTGCCAGCAGCCTAGGTACGGCAGCAAAACAAGAGATCCAGTACTTC. Translation gives CASSLGTAAKQEIQYF.

Of note for this clonotype: At one end the junction does not follow the germline gene, possibly because of a read error. The chain is built from TRBV29-1 and TRBJ1-2; TRBD1 matches at 9 bases. The CDR3 extends over 15 amino acids. Germline-derived CDR1 and CDR2 are SQVTM and ANQGSEA. In DNA, the CDR3 is TGCAGCGTTGAAGATGCTGGGACAGGGCTATCTGGCTACAGCTTC. Translation gives CSVEDAGTGLSGYSF.

By frequency in the sample, this clonotype is large. The V and J genes are TRBV4-1 and TRBJ1-2; 7 positions match TRBD1. This CDR3 region has 16 residues. The trim removed 0 bases at V and 2 bases at J, leaving 6 bases unmatched. Germline V CDR1 and CDR2: MGHRA, YSYEKL. CDR3 nucleotides: TGCGCCAGCAGCCAAGATCGATACAGGGGAAACTATGGCTACACCTTC. It codes for CASSQDRYRGNYGYTF.

This clonotype was detected a few times. This may be a read error, as it is one base from a much larger clone. This rearrangement joins TRBV28 to TRBJ1-5; D call uncertain. The CDR3 is 13 amino acids. CDR1 is MDHEN and CDR2 is SYDVKM in the germline V gene. Here the CDR3 DNA reads TGTGCCAGCGGTTTTTATAGCAATCAGCCCCAGCATTTT. Translated: CASGFYSNQPQHF.

Comment on this clonotype: A read error may account for a junction end that differs from germline. The rearrangement links TRBV6-2 or TRBV6-3 to TRBJ2-7; D is possibly TRBD1 (6 bases). The CDR3 has 12 amino acids. The germline gives CDR1 MNHEY, CDR2 SVGEGT. CDR3 protein: CASGTKLRERYF. The CDR3 DNA sequence: TGTGCCAGCGGGACAAAGCTACGAGAGCGGTACTTT.

The J gene is TRBJ2-6, the V gene TRBV25-1; a weak D match, TRBD1 (5 bases). Trimming took 0 bases from V and 4 from J, leaving 16 bases between them. This CDR3 is built from 18 residues. Germline V gene data show CDR1 as MGHDK and CDR2 as SYGVNS. This CDR3 reads CASSEYRTNHSGANVLTF. DNA for the CDR3: TGTGCCAGCAGTGAATATAGGACAAATCACTCCGGGGCCAACGTCCTGACTTTC.

For this clonotype: The junction does not match germline at one end; this may be a read error. The rearrangement uses TRBV14 and TRBJ2-1; 8 nucleotides match TRBD2. CDR1 SGHDN and CDR2 FVKESK come from the germline V gene. The CDR3 totals 15 residues. The CDR3 DNA is TGTGCCAGCAGCATTCGACTAGCGCGAGATCTTGAGCGGTTCTTC. Translation: CASSIRLARDLERFF.

The chain carries TRBV20-1 and TRBJ2-3; tentative D call: TRBD2 (6 bases). There are 18 residues in the CDR3. CDR1 is DFQATT and CDR2 is SNEGSKA in the germline V gene (reference sequence). CDR3 amino acids: CNAPPFSGSGSNSDTQYF. CDR3 coding DNA: TGCAATGCACCCCCCTTTAGCGGTAGTGGGAGTAACTCAGATACGCAGTATTTT.

As to this clonotype: Sequence at one end of the junction differs from germline and may be a read error. The chain uses TRBV6-2 or TRBV6-3 and TRBJ2-3; 14 nucleotides match TRBD2. CDR3 length equals 16 residues. Germline CDR1 reads MNHEY; CDR2 reads SVGEGT. CDR3 coding DNA: TGTGCCATCAGTTACTCGACTAGCGGGGGGGCGAATACGCAGTATTTT. Its translation is CAISYSTSGGANTQYF.

A remark on this clonotype: A read error may produce the germline difference seen at one junction end. This rearrangement joins TRBV20-1 to TRBJ2-5; 8 bases line up with TRBD2. CDR1 and CDR2 from the germline V gene are DFQATT and SNEGSKA (reference sequence). The CDR3 extends over 13 amino acids. The chain's CDR3 is CSVPRGGAETQYF. In DNA, the CDR3 is TGCAGTGTCCCCCGGGGGGGGGCGGAGACCCAATACTTC.

The V gene is TRBV11-2, the J gene TRBJ1-6; 10 positions match TRBD1. CDR3 length: 16 residues. V lost 4 bases to trimming and J lost 9 bases; unmatched junction nucleotides: 9. Per germline, CDR1 SGHAT and CDR2 FQNNGV. The CDR3 region is CASSSTDRGFGSPLHF. The CDR3 DNA follows: TGTGCCAGCAGCTCTACGGACAGGGGGTTTGGTTCACCCCTCCACTTT.

Concerning this clonotype itself: Likely a read error: the CDR3 ends without its conserved phenylalanine or tryptophan. V usage is TRBV6-5 and J usage is TRBJ2-5; 9 bases line up with TRBD2. The CDR3 totals 15 residues. Germline values: CDR1 MNHEY, CDR2 SVGAGI. With V trimmed by 3 bases and J by 6 bases, 8 bases remained unmatched. This CDR3 is CASSYSVSGSQTQYS. In DNA, the CDR3 is TGTGCCAGCAGTTATTCGGTTAGCGGGAGCCAGACCCAGTACTCC.

The V gene is TRBV20-1, the J gene TRBJ1-5; D remains unclear. Per the germline V gene, CDR1 is DFQATT and CDR2 is SNEGSKA (reference sequence). The CDR3 spans 11 residues. Trimming removed 5 bases at V and 11 bases at J, with 13 bases between. CDR3 amino acids: CSAPLVGSQHF. As DNA, the CDR3 is TGCAGTGCTCCATTGGTCGGGTCCCAGCATTTT.

In this sample, this clonotype turned up a few times. A junction boundary mismatches the germline segment, possibly from a read error. This sequence joins TRBV12-3 or TRBV12-4 and TRBJ2-1; D may be TRBD1 or TRBD2 (6 bases each). The CDR3 runs 15 residues. The CDR3 bases are TGTGCCGGCAGTTTACCGACTCCGGGGGCTAATGAGCAGTTCTTC. This translates into CAGSLPTPGANEQFF.

Points on this clonotype: Because the CDR3 is missing its conserved closing phenylalanine or tryptophan, this is likely a read error. The limits of the CDR3 on the DNA are not certain, so only TCRdb's listed CDR3 is given. This chain joins TRBV11-2 and TRBJ1-1; the D call of TRBD1 is as the table states it, not checked on the DNA. The germline gives CDR1 SGHAT, CDR2 FQNNGV. Termini included, the CDR3 measures 24 amino acids. The CDR3 sequence: CASSLDRGNEQFFGPGTGGTEAFS.